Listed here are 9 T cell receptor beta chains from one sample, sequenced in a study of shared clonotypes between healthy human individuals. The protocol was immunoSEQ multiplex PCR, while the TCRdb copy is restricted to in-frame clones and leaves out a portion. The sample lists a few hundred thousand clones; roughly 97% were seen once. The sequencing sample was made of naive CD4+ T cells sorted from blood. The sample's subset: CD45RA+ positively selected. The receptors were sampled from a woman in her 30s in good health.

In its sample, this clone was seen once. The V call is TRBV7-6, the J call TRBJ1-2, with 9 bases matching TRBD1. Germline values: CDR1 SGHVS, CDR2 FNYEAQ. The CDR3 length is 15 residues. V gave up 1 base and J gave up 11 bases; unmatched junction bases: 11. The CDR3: CASSLGARGQGTYTF. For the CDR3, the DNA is TGTGCCAGCAGCTTAGGTGCCCGGGGACAGGGAACTTACACCTTC.

The CDR3 reads CASSWGLATDTQYF. In nucleotides, the CDR3 is TGTGCCAGCAGTTGGGGCCTAGCCACAGATACGCAGTATTTT. The chain links TRBV6-5 to TRBJ2-3; D is tentatively TRBD1 or TRBD2 (5 bases each). V dropped 4 bases and J dropped 2 bases, with 10 bases sitting between them. The germline gives CDR1 MNHEY, CDR2 SVGAGI. This CDR3 spans 14 amino acids.

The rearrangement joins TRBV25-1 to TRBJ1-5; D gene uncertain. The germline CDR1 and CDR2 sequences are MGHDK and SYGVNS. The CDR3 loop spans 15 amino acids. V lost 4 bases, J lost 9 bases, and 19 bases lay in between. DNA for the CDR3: TGTGCCAGCAGTGGAGGTAGCGGATCAAGAGCGCCCCAGCATTTT. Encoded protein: CASSGGSGSRAPQHF.

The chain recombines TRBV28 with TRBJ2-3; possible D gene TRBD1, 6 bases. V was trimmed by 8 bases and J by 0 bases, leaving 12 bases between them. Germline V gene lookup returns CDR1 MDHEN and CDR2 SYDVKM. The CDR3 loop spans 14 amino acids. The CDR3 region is CASYGQSSTDTQYF. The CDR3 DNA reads TGTGCCAGCTATGGACAGTCGAGCACAGATACGCAGTATTTT.

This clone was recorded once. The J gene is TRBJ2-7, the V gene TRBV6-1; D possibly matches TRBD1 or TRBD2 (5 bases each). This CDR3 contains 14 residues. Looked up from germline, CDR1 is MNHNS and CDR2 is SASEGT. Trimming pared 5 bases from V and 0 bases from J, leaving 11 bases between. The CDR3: CASSSQGDSYEQYF. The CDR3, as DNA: TGTGCCAGCAGTTCTCAGGGAGACTCCTACGAGCAGTACTTC.

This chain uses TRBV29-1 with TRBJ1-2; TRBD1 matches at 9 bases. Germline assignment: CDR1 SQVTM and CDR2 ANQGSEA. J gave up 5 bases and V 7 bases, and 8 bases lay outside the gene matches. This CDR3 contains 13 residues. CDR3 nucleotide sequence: TGCAGCGCTTCTGGGGACAGGGAGTATGGCTACACCTTC. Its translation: CSASGDREYGYTF.

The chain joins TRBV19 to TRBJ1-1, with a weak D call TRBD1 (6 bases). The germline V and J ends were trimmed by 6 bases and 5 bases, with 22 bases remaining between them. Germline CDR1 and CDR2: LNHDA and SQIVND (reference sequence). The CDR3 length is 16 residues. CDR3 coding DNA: TGTGCCAGTAGCGAGACAGGCAGTCAGGGAAGGACTGAAGCTTTCTTT. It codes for CASSETGSQGRTEAFF.

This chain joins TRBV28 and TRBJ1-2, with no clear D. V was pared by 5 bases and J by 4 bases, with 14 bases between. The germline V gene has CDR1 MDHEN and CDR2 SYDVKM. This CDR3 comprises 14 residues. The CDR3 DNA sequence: TGTGCCAGCAGTCCTGAAGGAGGAACCTATGGCTACACCTTC. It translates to CASSPEGGTYGYTF.

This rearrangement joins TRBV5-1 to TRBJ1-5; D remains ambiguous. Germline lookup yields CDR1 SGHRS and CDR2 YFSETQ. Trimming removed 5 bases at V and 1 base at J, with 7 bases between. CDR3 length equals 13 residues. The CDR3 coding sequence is TGCGCCAGCAGAGAGGGCAGCAATCAGCCCCAGCATTTT. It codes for CASREGSNQPQHF. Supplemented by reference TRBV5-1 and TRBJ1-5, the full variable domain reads KAGVTQTPRYLIKTRGQQVTLSCSPISGHRSVSWYQQTPGQGLQFLFEYFSETQRNKGNFPGRFSGRQFSNSRSEMNVSTLELGDSALYLCASREGSNQPQHFGDGTRLSIL.